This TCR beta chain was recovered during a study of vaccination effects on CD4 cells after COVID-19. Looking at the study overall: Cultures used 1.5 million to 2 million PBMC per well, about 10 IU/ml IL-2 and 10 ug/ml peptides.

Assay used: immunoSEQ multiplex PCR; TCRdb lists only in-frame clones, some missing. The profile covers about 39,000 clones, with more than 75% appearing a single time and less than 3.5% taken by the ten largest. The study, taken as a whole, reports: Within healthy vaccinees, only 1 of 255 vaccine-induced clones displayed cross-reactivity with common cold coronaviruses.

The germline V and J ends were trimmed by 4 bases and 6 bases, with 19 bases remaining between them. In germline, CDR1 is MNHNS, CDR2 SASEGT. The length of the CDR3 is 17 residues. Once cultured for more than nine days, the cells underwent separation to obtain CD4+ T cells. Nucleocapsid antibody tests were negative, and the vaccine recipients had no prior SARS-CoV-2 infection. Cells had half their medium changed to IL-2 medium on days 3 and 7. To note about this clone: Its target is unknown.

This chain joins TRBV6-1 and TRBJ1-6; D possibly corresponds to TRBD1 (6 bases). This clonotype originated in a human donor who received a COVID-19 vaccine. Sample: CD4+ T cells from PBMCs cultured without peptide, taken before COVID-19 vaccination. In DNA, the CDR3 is TGTGCCAGCAGTGCATATCTGCAGGGGACCGGTAATTCACCCCTCCACTTT. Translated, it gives CASSAYLQGTGNSPLHF.